The 25 T cell receptor beta chains reported below all come from one sample, sequenced in a study of Graves' ophthalmopathy and Graves' hyperthyroidism. From RNA, the CDR3 regions of TCR beta chains were amplified and sequenced. Second-round multiplex PCR came after a first-round RT-PCR that employed HTBI primers. TCRdb processed the multiplex PCR reads anew with MiXCR; each CDR3 protein has one entry. The profile covers 500,000 to 800,000 distinct CDR3 sequences, with about 38% appearing a single time and 3.3% taken by the ten largest. The material sequenced was peripheral blood. Source of these receptors: an adult man with Graves' ophthalmopathy.

V gene TRBV25-1 combines with J gene TRBJ1-3, with D uncertain. The CDR3 has 16 residues. Germline CDR1 MGHDK, CDR2 SYGVNS. V shed 4 bases and J shed 0 bases, with 13 bases lying between them. DNA for the CDR3: TGTGCCAGCAGTGCCCTGGAAATAAACTCTGGAAACACCATATATTTT. Amino acid sequence: CASSALEINSGNTIYF.

This clonotype came up many times. The chain combines TRBV7-2 with TRBJ2-5, with unresolved D. Trimming took off 1 base at V and 2 bases at J, with 14 bases between the two ends. This CDR3 comprises 16 residues. Germline V gene sequence: CDR1 SGHTA, CDR2 FQGNSA. This chain's CDR3 is CASSLEDVVVQETQYF. CDR3 nucleotide sequence: TGTGCCAGCAGCTTAGAGGATGTTGTAGTACAAGAGACCCAGTACTTC.

This chain joins TRBV29-1 and TRBJ1-1; no firm D call. Germline lookup yields CDR1 SQVTM and CDR2 ANQGSEA. The CDR3 has 11 amino acids. Deletions cut 7 bases from V and 4 bases from J, with 10 bases between. The CDR3 loop is CSGRDATEAFF. In nucleotides, the CDR3 is TGCAGCGGCCGGGATGCCACTGAAGCTTTCTTT.

This clonotype was seen repeatedly, ten times or more. The rearrangement joins TRBV12-3 or TRBV12-4 to TRBJ2-5; D is possibly TRBD2 (7 bases). Trimming removed 3 bases from V and 5 bases from J, with 13 bases in between. The CDR3 totals 14 residues. This CDR3 reads CASSFGGGGETQYF. The CDR3 DNA reads TGTGCCAGCAGTTTTGGGGGGGGCGGTGAGACCCAGTACTTC.

The CDR3 DNA reads TGTGCCAGCAGCTTTAGCCCTAGCGGGGGCCGAGCTTTCTTT. Translating gives CASSFSPSGGRAFF. V and J are TRBV7-2 and TRBJ1-1, with D possibly matching TRBD1 (6 bases). V lost 3 bases and J lost 10, with 18 bases in between. Germline-derived CDR1 and CDR2 are SGHTA and FQGNSA. The CDR3 is made up of 14 amino acids.

This clonotype was seen at least ten times. The gene calls are TRBV9 and TRBJ2-7; possibly TRBD2 for D (5 bases). The V and J ends lost 5 bases and 4 bases respectively, with 16 bases between them. The CDR3 runs 14 residues. From germline, CDR1 is SGDLS and CDR2 YYNGEE. The CDR3 region has the DNA TGTGCCAGCAGTCAAGAGGGAGCTGGTTACGAGCAGTACTTC. Protein product: CASSQEGAGYEQYF.

This clonotype was observed a single time. This chain connects TRBV2 to TRBJ2-5; 11 nucleotides line up with TRBD2. The J call may be incorrect, as the DNA end agrees better with TRBJ2-1. The CDR3 loop spans 15 amino acids. Germline V gene data show CDR1 as SNHLY and CDR2 as FYNNEI. DNA of the CDR3: TGTGCCAGCAGTGAACGTCTAGCGGGAGGTAATGAGCAGTTCTTC. Its translation: CASSERLAGGNEQFF.

In the case of this clonotype: A much larger clone is a single base away; this may be a read error. The J gene is TRBJ1-5, the V gene TRBV5-6; D gene ambiguous. The germline V gene has CDR1 SGHDT and CDR2 YYEEEE. This CDR3 contains 14 residues. Deletions cut 0 bases from V and 6 bases from J, with 10 bases between. The CDR3 nucleotides read TGTGCCAGCAGCTTGGGCCGCGGAAGTCAGCCCCAGCATTTT. It is translated as CASSLGRGSQPQHF.

Only one count was recorded for this clonotype. This sequence joins TRBV7-3 and TRBJ1-1; the D gene is possibly TRBD1 (6 bases). The V gene lost 5 bases and the J gene lost 2 bases, with 21 bases spanning the gap. Looked up from germline, CDR1 is SGHTA and CDR2 is FQGTGA. This CDR3 spans 17 amino acids. Written as DNA, the CDR3 is TGTGCCAGCAGCCCCGGCCCCAGGGGAGCAGGCAACACTGAAGCTTTCTTT. This sequence encodes CASSPGPRGAGNTEAFF. The full variable domain, rest sourced from reference TRBV7-3 and TRBJ1-1, is GAGVSQTPSNKVTEKGKYVELRCDPISGHTALYWYRQSLGQGPEFLIYFQGTGAADDSGLPNDRFFAVRPEGSVSTLKIQRTERGDSAVYLCASSPGPRGAGNTEAFFGQGTRLTVV.

This clonotype was seen only a few times. This rearrangement joins TRBV19 to TRBJ1-2, with D perhaps TRBD1 (5 bases). CDR3 length: 14 residues. Germline CDR1 reads LNHDA; CDR2 reads SQIVND (reference sequence). V was cut by 2 bases and J by 7 bases, with 14 bases left in between. CDR3 DNA sequence: TGTGCCAGTAGTATATTGGTTCAGGGTGGTGGCTACACCTTC. It translates to CASSILVQGGGYTF.

A few counts support this clonotype. V usage is TRBV9 and J usage is TRBJ1-6, with TRBD1 matching over 7 bases. J lost 2 bases, V lost 5 bases, and 13 bases had no gene match. The CDR3 is made up of 18 amino acids. CDR1 is SGDLS and CDR2 is YYNGEE in the germline V gene. Here the CDR3 DNA reads TGTGCCAGCAGTTTATCCAAGCTTACAGGGGCCTATAATTCACCCCTCCACTTT. This codes for CASSLSKLTGAYNSPLHF.

This clonotype was seen a handful of times. This sequence joins TRBV5-5 and TRBJ1-1; D unresolved. The V end was cut by 4 bases, the J end by 4 bases, with 14 bases between. The CDR3 sequence is 14 residues long. Germline CDR1 is SGHKS and CDR2 is YYEKEE (reference sequence). The CDR3 DNA reads TGTGCCAGCAGCGGCGAACAACCGTCCACTGAAGCTTTCTTT. Its translation: CASSGEQPSTEAFF. The full variable domain, its missing parts supplied by reference TRBV5-5 and TRBJ1-1, is DAGVTQSPTHLIKTRGQQVTLRCSPISGHKSVSWYQQVLGQGPQFIFQYYEKEERGRGNFPDRFSARQFPNYSSELNVNALLLGDSALYLCASSGEQPSTEAFFGQGTRLTVV.

The chain uses TRBV7-9 and TRBJ1-2; D call uncertain. V gave up 5 bases and J gave up 1 base, with 8 bases separating them. The CDR3 sequence is 13 residues long. Germline V CDR1 and CDR2: SEHNR, FQNEAQ (reference sequence). The CDR3 is CASSKSGNYGYTF. CDR3 DNA: TGTGCCAGCAGCAAAAGCGGTAACTATGGCTACACCTTC.

Comments on this clonotype: Possible read error: a much larger clone is one base away. The gene calls are TRBV9 and TRBJ2-5; TRBD1 agrees at 10 bases. Germline-derived CDR1 and CDR2 are SGDLS and YYNGEE. Losses at the gene ends were 7 bases for V and 5 bases for J; bases not matched to a gene: 11. The CDR3 has 15 residues. DNA of the CDR3: TGTGCCAGCCCATCCCGGGACAGGGGATGGGAGACCCAGTACTTC. Translation: CASPSRDRGWETQYF.

This chain's CDR3 is CASRQQGPQPQYF. The CDR3 DNA follows: TGTGCCAGCAGACAACAGGGTCCTCAGCCCCAGTACTTC. This chain links TRBV7-2 with TRBJ2-5; possibly TRBD1 for D (6 bases). V shed 6 bases and J shed 9 bases, with 17 bases lying between them. Germline V gives CDR1 SGHTA, CDR2 FQGNSA. The CDR3 sequence is 13 residues long.

The rearrangement uses TRBV9 and TRBJ2-7; the match to TRBD1 covers 7 bases. The J segment lost 2 bases and the V segment lost 7 bases, leaving 9 bases of the junction unmatched. CDR3 size: 14 residues. The germline gives CDR1 SGDLS, CDR2 YYNGEE. The CDR3 loop is CASSPAGQAYEQYF. The CDR3 DNA follows: TGTGCCAGCTCACCAGCAGGACAGGCCTACGAGCAGTACTTC.

This clonotype was seen only a few times. This sequence joins TRBV4-3 and TRBJ2-7, with 9 bases aligning to TRBD2. Per the germline V gene, CDR1 is LGHNA and CDR2 is YSLEER. With V trimmed by 0 bases and J by 4 bases, 10 bases remained unmatched. The CDR3 covers 17 residues. The CDR3 DNA reads as TGCGCCAGCAGCCAAGACGGCCTAGCGGGGAGAAAATACGAGCAGTACTTC. Translated: CASSQDGLAGRKYEQYF.

V is TRBV4-3 and J is TRBJ1-3; tentative D call: TRBD1 (5 bases). Trimming removed 3 bases at V and 0 bases at J, with 9 bases between. This CDR3 is built from 15 residues. The germline V gene has CDR1 LGHNA and CDR2 YSLEER. The CDR3 here is CASSHPGLSGNTIYF. The CDR3 bases are TGCGCCAGCAGCCACCCGGGGCTCTCTGGAAACACCATATATTTT.

At least ten counts were recorded for this clonotype. This rearrangement joins TRBV15 to TRBJ1-5, with 8 nucleotides matching TRBD1. The V segment lost 2 bases and the J segment 6 bases; nucleotides outside the gene matches: 12. CDR3 length: 17 amino acids. CDR1 is LNHNV and CDR2 is YYDKDF in the germline V gene (reference sequence). The CDR3 here is CATSRFPQGARGQPQHF. The CDR3 DNA reads as TGTGCCACCAGCAGATTTCCTCAGGGGGCGCGTGGTCAGCCCCAGCATTTT.

Ten or more counts support this clonotype. V is TRBV2 and J is TRBJ1-1, with no clear D. The germline V gene has CDR1 SNHLY and CDR2 FYNNEI. V lost 2 bases to trimming and J lost 4 bases, with 14 bases between them. The length of the CDR3 is 15 residues. The CDR3 DNA sequence: TGTGCCAGCAGTGAAAGGATCAGTCTGGGCACTGAAGCTTTCTTT. This codes for CASSERISLGTEAFF.

Of note for this clonotype: A much larger clone lies a single base off, so this may be a read error. V usage is TRBV19 and J usage is TRBJ1-1, with a possible D match to TRBD1 (5 bases). Germline V gives CDR1 LNHDA, CDR2 SQIVND (reference sequence). The CDR3 is made up of 13 amino acids. CDR3 amino acids: CASSIRGNTKAFF. The DNA for the CDR3 is TGTGCCAGTAGTATTCGGGGCAACACTAAAGCTTTCTTT.

This clonotype was recorded a few times. This chain connects TRBV14 to TRBJ1-2, with TRBD1 matching over 9 bases. The junction had 9 bases not matched to a gene; V was cut back by 0 bases and J by 4 bases. There are 17 residues in the CDR3. Germline-derived CDR1 and CDR2 are SGHDN and FVKESK. The DNA for the CDR3 is TGTGCCAGCAGCCAAGACCCGGTGACAGGGGGTCCCTATGGCTACACCTTC. This sequence encodes CASSQDPVTGGPYGYTF.

This clonotype was detected only once. The gene calls are TRBV7-6 and TRBJ1-5; no definite D call. CDR3 length equals 12 residues. Trimming removed 4 bases at V and 14 bases at J, with 15 bases between. The germline gives CDR1 SGHVS, CDR2 FNYEAQ. In DNA, the CDR3 is TGTGCCAGCAGCTCCTGGGAGGACTACGAGCATTTT. It codes for CASSSWEDYEHF.

The gene calls are TRBV4-3 and TRBJ1-6; the match to TRBD1 covers 10 bases. Germline V gives CDR1 LGHNA, CDR2 YSLEER. Trimming at V came to 3 bases and at J to 13 bases, leaving 9 bases not matched to a gene. This CDR3 comprises 15 residues. CDR3 DNA: TGCGCCAGCAGCCAGGCCCGGGACAGGGGCTCCCCCCTCCACTTT. Protein: CASSQARDRGSPLHF.

This clonotype was seen repeatedly, ten times or more. This rearrangement joins TRBV6-5 to TRBJ2-7; 9 nucleotides line up with TRBD1. Germline loops: CDR1 MNHEY, CDR2 SVGAGI. After removal of 6 bases from V and 7 bases from J, the junction contained 7 bases not matched to a gene. The CDR3 sequence is 13 residues long. This CDR3 is CASRGTGQREQYF. In DNA form, the CDR3 reads TGTGCCAGCAGGGGGACAGGGCAGCGTGAGCAGTACTTC.